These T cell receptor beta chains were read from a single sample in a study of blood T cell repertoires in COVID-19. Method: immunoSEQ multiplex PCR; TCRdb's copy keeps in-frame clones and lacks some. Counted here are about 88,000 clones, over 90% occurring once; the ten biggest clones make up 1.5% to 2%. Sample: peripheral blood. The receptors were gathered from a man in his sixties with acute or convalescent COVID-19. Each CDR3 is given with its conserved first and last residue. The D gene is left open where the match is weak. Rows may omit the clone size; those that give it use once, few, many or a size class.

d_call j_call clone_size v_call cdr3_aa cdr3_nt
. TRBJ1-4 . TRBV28 CASSLDTMQTNEKLFF TGTGCCAGCAGTTTGGACACCATGCAGACTAATGAAAAACTGTTTTTT
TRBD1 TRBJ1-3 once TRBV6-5 CASRRTGLYTIYF TGTGCCAGCAGGCGGACAGGGCTTTACACCATATATTTT
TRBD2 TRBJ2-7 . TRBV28 CASSTPKLAESTKTFYEQYF TGTGCCAGCAGCACGCCCAAACTAGCGGAAAGCACAAAAACCTTCTACGAGCAGTACTTC
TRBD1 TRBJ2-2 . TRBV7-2 CASSSRTGYTGELFF TGTGCCAGCAGCTCTCGGACAGGATACACCGGGGAGCTGTTTTTT
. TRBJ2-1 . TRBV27 CASSLSKANNRYNEQFF TGTGCCAGCAGTTTATCGAAAGCGAACAATCGGTACAATGAGCAGTTCTTC
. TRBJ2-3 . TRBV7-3 CASSSPLTERSTDTQYF TGTGCCAGCAGCTCACCCCTGACGGAGAGGTCCACAGATACGCAGTATTTT
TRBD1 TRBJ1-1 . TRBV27 CASSLWQGGTEAFF TGTGCCAGCAGTTTATGGCAGGGGGGCACTGAAGCTTTCTTT
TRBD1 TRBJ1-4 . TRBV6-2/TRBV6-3 CASSYSPGQVFATNEKLFF TGTGCCAGCAGTTACTCCCCCGGACAGGTCTTTGCAACTAATGAAAAACTGTTTTTT
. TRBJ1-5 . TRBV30 CAWSREGPQHF TGTGCCTGGAGCCGAGAGGGGCCCCAGCATTTT
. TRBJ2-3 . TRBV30 CAWSVAADASTDTQYF TGTGCCTGGAGTGTCGCAGCGGATGCTAGCACAGATACGCAGTATTTT
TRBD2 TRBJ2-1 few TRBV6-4 CASSEAGTSGEQFF TGTGCCAGCAGTGAGGCCGGGACTAGCGGAGAGCAGTTCTTC
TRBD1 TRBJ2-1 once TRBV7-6 CASSLVVVQGARNEQFF TGTGCCAGCAGCTTAGTCGTCGTTCAGGGGGCAAGGAATGAGCAGTTCTTC
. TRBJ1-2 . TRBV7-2 CASSVDAGGAGYTF TGTGCCAGCAGCGTCGATGCGGGGGGCGCGGGCTACACCTTC
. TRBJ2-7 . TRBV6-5 CASSSQRGSTYEQYF TGTGCCAGCAGTTCCCAGAGGGGGTCGACCTACGAGCAGTACTTC
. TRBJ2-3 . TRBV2 CASSAIGGVADTQYF TGTGCCAGCAGCGCTATCGGGGGAGTCGCAGATACGCAGTATTTT
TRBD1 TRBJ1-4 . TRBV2 CASTTNRGTNEKLFF TGTGCCAGCACTACGAACAGGGGGACCAATGAAAAACTGTTTTTT
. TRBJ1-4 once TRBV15 CATSRDLGDEKLFF TGTGCCACCAGCAGAGATCTAGGAGATGAAAAACTGTTTTTT
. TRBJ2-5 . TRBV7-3 CASSQQGQETQYF TGTGCCAGCAGCCAACAGGGCCAAGAGACCCAGTACTTC
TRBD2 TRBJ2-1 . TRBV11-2 CASSYTSGRAVYNEQFF TGTGCCAGCAGCTATACTAGCGGGAGGGCCGTTTACAATGAGCAGTTCTTC
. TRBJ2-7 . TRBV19 CASSIGQGGAYEQYF TGTGCCAGTAGTATCGGGCAGGGCGGTGCCTACGAGCAGTACTTC
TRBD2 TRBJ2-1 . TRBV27 CASSLGTSGSDEQFF TGTGCCAGCAGTTTAGGGACTAGCGGGAGCGATGAGCAGTTCTTC
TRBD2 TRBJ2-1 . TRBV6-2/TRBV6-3 CASSYGTSGGNEQFF TGTGCCAGCAGTTACGGGACTAGCGGAGGCAATGAGCAGTTCTTC
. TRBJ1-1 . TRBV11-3 CASSSSPAVNTEAFF TGTGCCAGCAGCTCCTCGCCGGCGGTGAACACTGAAGCTTTCTTT
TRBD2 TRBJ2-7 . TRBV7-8 CASNPGTSGREQYF TGTGCCAGCAACCCCGGGACTAGCGGGAGGGAGCAGTACTTC
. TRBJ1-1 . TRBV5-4 CASQGAVNTEAFF TGTGCCAGCCAGGGCGCGGTAAACACTGAAGCTTTCTTT
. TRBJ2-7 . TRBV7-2 CASSPSGGEQYF TGTGCCAGCAGCCCTTCGGGCGGGGAGCAGTACTTC
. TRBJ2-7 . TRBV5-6 CASSLGASYEQYF TGTGCCAGCAGCCTGGGGGCTTCCTACGAGCAGTACTTC
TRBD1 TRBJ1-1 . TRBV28 CASSLWTGKTEAFF TGTGCCAGCAGTTTATGGACAGGGAAAACTGAAGCTTTCTTT
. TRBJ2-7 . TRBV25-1 CASSPPGTGLRAVLRAF .
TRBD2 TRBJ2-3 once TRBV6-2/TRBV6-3 CASSLLSGRSDTQYF TGTGCCAGCAGTCTTCTTAGCGGGAGGTCAGATACGCAGTATTTT
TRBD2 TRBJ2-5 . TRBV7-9 CASSLSTREGETQYF TGTGCCAGCAGCTTATCAACAAGGGAGGGAGAGACCCAGTACTTC
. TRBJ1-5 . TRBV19 CASSMIPLGDQPQHF TGTGCCAGTAGTATGATTCCCTTGGGCGATCAGCCCCAGCATTTT
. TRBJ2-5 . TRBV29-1 CSVEGPIQETQYF TGCAGCGTTGAAGGTCCAATTCAAGAGACCCAGTACTTC
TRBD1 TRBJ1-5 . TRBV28 CASILIRDRGDSNQPQHF TGTGCCAGCATTCTAATCCGGGACAGGGGGGATAGCAATCAGCCCCAGCATTTT
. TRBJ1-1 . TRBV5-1 CASSLPTAMNTEAFF TGCGCCAGCAGCTTGCCGACAGCAATGAACACTGAAGCTTTCTTT
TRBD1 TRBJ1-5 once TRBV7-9 CASSLGGQGKNQPQHF TGTGCCAGCAGCCTTGGAGGACAGGGAAAGAATCAGCCCCAGCATTTT
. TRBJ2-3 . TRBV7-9 CASTLAQSTDTQYF TGTGCCAGCACCCTAGCACAGAGCACAGATACGCAGTATTTT
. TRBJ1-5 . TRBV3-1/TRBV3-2 CASSATGELNQPQHF TGTGCCAGCAGCGCGACAGGCGAATTAAATCAGCCCCAGCATTTT
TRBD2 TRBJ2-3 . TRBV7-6 CASSLSSGSSTDTQYF TGTGCCAGCAGCTTAAGTAGCGGGAGTAGCACAGATACGCAGTATTTT
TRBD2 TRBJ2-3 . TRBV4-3 CASSLVRGGTDTQYF TGCGCCAGCAGTCTAGTACGGGGGGGCACAGATACGCAGTATTTT
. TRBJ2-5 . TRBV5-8 CASSLEGGAYF TGTGCCAGCAGCTTGGAAGGTGGAGCGTACTTC
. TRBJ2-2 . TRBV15 CATSTRTITGELFF TGTGCCACCAGCACCCGGACAATTACCGGGGAGCTGTTTTTT
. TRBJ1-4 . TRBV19 CPSSIEWGGVDRPNEKLFF TGTCCCAGTAGTATAGAATGGGGGGGGGTGGACAGACCTAATGAAAAACTGTTTTTT
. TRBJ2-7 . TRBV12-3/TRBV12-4 CASSIVSYEQYF TGTGCCAGCAGTATTGTATCCTACGAGCAGTACTTC
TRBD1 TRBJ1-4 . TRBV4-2 CASSQGDRGFEKLFF TGTGCCAGCAGCCAGGGTGACAGGGGTTTTGAAAAACTGTTTTTT
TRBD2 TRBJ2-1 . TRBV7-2 CASSFPELAGDYEQFF TGTGCCAGCAGCTTTCCTGAACTAGCGGGAGACTATGAGCAGTTCTTC
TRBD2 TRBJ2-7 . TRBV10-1 CASSESPTSGMKEQYF TGCGCCAGCAGTGAGTCCCCGACTAGCGGGATGAAGGAGCAGTACTTC
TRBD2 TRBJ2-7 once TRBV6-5 CASRGDRPLHEQYF TGTGCCTCCCGGGGGGACCGACCACTTCACGAGCAGTACTTC
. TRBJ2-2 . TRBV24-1 CATSRSTANTGELFF TGTGCCACCAGTAGATCGACTGCCAACACCGGGGAGCTGTTTTTT
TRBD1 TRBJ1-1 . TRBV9 CASSVVAGGNTEAFF TGTGCCAGCAGCGTAGTGGCAGGGGGGAACACTGAAGCTTTCTTT
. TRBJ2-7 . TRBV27 CASRRRIGSADEQYF TGTGCCAGCAGGAGACGAATCGGGTCAGCGGACGAGCAGTACTTC
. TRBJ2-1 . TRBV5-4 CASSLVSSASAEKGEQFF TGTGCCAGCAGCTTGGTATCAAGTGCTAGCGCAGAAAAGGGGGAGCAGTTCTTC
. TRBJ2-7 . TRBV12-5 CASGPLPSSEQYF TGTGCTAGTGGTCCCCTCCCTAGTTCCGAGCAGTACTTC
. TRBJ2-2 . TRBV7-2 CASSLQGELFF TGTGCCAGCAGCTTACAAGGGGAGCTGTTTTTT
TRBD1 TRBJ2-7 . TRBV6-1 CASSAMGQVPYEQYF TGTGCCAGCAGTGCAATGGGACAGGTACCCTACGAGCAGTACTTC
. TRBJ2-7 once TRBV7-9 CASSPPLAHEQYF TGTGCCAGCAGCCCCCCGCTAGCGCACGAGCAGTACTTC
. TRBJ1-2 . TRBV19 CASSMGQGLYGYTF TGTGCCAGTAGTATGGGTCAGGGGCTCTATGGCTACACCTTC